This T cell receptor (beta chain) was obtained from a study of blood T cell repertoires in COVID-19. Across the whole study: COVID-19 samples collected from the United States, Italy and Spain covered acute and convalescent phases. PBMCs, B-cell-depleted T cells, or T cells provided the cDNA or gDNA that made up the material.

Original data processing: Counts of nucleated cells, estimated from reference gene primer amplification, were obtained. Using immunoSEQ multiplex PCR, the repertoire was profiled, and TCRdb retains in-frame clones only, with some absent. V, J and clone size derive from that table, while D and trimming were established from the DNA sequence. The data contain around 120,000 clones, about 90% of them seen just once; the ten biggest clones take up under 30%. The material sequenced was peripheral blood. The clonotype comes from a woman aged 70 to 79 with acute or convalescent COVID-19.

CDR3 residues: CASSQNRVMEETQYF. The CDR3 region has the DNA TGTGCCAGCAGCCAAAACAGGGTAATGGAAGAGACCCAGTACTTC. The chain has TRBV5-4 and TRBJ2-5; a possible D gene is TRBD1 (6 bases). Deletions cut 4 bases from V and 3 bases from J, with 16 bases between. The CDR3 has 15 residues. Germline CDR1 SGHNT, CDR2 YYREEE (reference sequence).